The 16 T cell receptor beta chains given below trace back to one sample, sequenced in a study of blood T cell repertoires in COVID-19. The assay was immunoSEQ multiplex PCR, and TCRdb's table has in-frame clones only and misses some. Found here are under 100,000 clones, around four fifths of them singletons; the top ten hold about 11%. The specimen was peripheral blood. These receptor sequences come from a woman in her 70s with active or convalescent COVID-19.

The CDR3 nucleotides are TGTGCCAGCAGCCAGACAGGAGGTTTCACTGAAGCTTTCTTT. As protein: CASSQTGGFTEAFF. The rearrangement joins TRBV3-1 (or the pseudogene TRBV3-2) to TRBJ1-1, with D perhaps TRBD1 (6 bases). V lost 3 bases to trimming and J lost 4 bases, with 12 bases between them. Germline CDR1 and CDR2: LGHDT and YNNKEL (reference sequence). The CDR3 runs to 14 residues.

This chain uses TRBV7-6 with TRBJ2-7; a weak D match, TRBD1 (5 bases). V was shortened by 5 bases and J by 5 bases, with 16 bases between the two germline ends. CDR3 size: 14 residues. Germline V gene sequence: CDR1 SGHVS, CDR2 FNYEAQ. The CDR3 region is CASSTRSRADEQYF. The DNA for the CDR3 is TGTGCCAGCAGCACCAGGTCCAGGGCCGACGAGCAGTACTTC.

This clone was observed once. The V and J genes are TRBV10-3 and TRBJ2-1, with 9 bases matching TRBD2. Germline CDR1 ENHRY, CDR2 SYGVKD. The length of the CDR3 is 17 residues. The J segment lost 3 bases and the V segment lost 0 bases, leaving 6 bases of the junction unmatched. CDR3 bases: TGTGCCATCAGTGAGTCGACAGGCGGGGGGGTCTACAATGAGCAGTTCTTC. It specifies CAISESTGGGVYNEQFF.

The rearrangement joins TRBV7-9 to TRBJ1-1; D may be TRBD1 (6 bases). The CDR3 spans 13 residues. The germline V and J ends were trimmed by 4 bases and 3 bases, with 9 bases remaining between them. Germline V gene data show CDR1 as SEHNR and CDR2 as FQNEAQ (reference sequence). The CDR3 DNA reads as TGTGCCAGCAGCTCAGGGGTTTACACTGAAGCTTTCTTT. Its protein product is CASSSGVYTEAFF.

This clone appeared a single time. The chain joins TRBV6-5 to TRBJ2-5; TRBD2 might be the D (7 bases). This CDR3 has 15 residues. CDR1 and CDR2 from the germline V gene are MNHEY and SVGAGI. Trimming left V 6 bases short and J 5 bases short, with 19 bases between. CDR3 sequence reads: CASRDEAGAVETQYF. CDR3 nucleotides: TGTGCCAGCAGGGACGAGGCGGGGGCCGTTGAGACCCAGTACTTC.

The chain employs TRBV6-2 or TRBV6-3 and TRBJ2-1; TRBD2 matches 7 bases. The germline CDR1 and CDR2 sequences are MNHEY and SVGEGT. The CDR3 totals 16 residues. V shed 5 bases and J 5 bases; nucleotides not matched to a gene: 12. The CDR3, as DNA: TGTGCCAGCAGTGCCCTTTGGGCTAGCGGTCACAATGAGCAGTTCTTC. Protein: CASSALWASGHNEQFF.

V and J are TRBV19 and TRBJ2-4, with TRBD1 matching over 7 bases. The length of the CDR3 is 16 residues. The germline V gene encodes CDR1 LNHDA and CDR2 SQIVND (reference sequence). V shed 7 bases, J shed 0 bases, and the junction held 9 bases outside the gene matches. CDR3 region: CASTPRDSLAKNIQYF. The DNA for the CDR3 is TGTGCCAGTACCCCCCGGGACAGTCTAGCCAAAAACATTCAGTACTTC.

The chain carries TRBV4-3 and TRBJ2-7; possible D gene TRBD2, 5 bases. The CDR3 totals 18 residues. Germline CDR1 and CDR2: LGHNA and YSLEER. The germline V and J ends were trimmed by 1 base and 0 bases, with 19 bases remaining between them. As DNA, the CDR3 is TGCGCCAGCAGCCAAGGGGCTAGCACCAGTCAAATCTCCTACGAGCAGTACTTC. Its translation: CASSQGASTSQISYEQYF.

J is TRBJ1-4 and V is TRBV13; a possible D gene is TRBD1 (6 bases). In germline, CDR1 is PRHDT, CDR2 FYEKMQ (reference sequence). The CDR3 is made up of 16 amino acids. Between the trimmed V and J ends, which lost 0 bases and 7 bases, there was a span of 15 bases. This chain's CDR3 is CASSLGLQGVTEKLFF. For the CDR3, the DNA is TGTGCCAGCAGCTTAGGGCTACAGGGCGTTACTGAAAAACTGTTTTTT.

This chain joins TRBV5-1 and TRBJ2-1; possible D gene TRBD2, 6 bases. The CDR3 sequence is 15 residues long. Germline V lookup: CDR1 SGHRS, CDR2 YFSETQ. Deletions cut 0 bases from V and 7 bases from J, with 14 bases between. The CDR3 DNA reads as TGCGCCAGCAGCTTGGGGGGGACTTCACCAAATGAGCAGTTCTTC. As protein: CASSLGGTSPNEQFF.

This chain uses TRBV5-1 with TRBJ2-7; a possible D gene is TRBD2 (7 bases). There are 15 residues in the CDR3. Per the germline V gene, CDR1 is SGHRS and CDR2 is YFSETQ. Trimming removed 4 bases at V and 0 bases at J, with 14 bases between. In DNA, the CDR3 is TGCGCCAGCAGCCAGGACGGGGGGCCCTCCTACGAGCAGTACTTC. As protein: CASSQDGGPSYEQYF.

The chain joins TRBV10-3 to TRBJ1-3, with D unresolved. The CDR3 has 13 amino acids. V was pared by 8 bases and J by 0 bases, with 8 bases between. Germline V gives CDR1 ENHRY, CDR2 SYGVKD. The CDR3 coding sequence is TGTGCCATCCTCCAGAACTCTGGAAACACCATATATTTT. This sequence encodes CAILQNSGNTIYF.

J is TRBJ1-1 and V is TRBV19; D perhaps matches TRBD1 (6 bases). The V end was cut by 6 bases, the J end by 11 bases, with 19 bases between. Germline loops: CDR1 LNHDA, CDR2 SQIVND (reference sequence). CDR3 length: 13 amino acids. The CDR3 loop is CASRTTGPGGAFF. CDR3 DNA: TGTGCCAGTAGAACCACAGGGCCCGGTGGGGCTTTCTTT.

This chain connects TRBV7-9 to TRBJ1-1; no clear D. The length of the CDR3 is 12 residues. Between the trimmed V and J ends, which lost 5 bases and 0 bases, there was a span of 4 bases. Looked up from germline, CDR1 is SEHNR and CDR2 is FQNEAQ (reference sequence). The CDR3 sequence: CASSQMNTEAFF. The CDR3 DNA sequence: TGTGCCAGCAGCCAAATGAACACTGAAGCTTTCTTT.

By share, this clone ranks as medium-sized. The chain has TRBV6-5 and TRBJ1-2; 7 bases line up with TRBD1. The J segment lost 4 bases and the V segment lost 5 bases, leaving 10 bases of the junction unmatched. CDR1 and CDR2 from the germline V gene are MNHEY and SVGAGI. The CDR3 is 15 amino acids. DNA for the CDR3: TGTGCCAGCAGTCCACAAACAGGGGCAATCTATGGCTACACCTTC. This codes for CASSPQTGAIYGYTF.

The CDR3 loop is CASSQEELYEQYF. The CDR3 nucleotides are TGCGCCAGCAGCCAAGAGGAGCTCTACGAGCAGTACTTC. The chain couples TRBV4-3 to TRBJ2-7; no firm D call. Germline-derived CDR1 and CDR2 are LGHNA and YSLEER. This CDR3 has 13 amino acids. The V end lost 0 bases, the J end lost 3 bases, and 6 bases lay between the germline ends.